This T cell receptor beta chain was identified during a study of cytomegalovirus exposure and HLA in healthy donors. CDR3 length equals 15 residues. With V trimmed by 4 bases and J by 2 bases, 6 bases remained unmatched. CDR1 GTSNPN and CDR2 SVGIG come from the germline V gene (reference sequence). A multiplex PCR was run with 60 Vbeta primers and 13 Jbeta primers. TCRdb's table, derived via immunoSEQ multiplex PCR, lists solely in-frame clones and lacks some. Counted here are about 200,000 clones, less than 90% occurring once; the ten biggest clones make up 0.31%. In regard to this clone: Its specificity is not known.

Study results and caveats: Further analysis, carried out later, found HLA-associated TCR beta chains more clonally expanded than equally common other chains.

This chain joins TRBV30 and TRBJ2-1; TRBD1 matches at 9 bases. Input material: PBMCs. The sequence was collected from a woman in her thirties in good health and CMV-seronegative. The CDR3 sequence: CAWTPGTGTYNEQFF. CDR3 in DNA: TGTGCCTGGACCCCTGGGACAGGGACCTACAATGAGCAGTTCTTC.